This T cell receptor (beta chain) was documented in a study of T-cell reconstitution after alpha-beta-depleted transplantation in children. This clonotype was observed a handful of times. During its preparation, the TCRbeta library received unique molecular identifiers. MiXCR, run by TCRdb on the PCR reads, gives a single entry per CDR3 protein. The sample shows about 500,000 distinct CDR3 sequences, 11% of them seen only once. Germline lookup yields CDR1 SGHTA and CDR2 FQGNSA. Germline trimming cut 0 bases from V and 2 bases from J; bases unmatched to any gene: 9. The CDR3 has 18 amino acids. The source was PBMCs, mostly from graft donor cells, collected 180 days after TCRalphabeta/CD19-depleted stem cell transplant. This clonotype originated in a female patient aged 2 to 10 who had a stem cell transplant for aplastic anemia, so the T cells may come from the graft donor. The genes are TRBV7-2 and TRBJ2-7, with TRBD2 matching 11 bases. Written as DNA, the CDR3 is TGTGCCAGCAGCTTAGCGGGCCTAGCGGGAGGTGGGGCCTACGAGCAGTACGTC. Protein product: CASSLAGLAGGGAYEQYV.